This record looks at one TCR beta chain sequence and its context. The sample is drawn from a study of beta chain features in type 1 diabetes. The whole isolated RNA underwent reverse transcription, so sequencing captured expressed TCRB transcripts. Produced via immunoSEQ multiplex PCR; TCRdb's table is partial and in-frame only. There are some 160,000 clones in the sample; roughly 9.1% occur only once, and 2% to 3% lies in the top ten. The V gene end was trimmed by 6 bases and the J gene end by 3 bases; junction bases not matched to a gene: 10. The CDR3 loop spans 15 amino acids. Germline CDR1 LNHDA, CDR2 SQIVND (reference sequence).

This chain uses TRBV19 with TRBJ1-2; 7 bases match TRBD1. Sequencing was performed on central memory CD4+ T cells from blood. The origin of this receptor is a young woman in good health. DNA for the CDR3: TGTGCCAGTAGGCTGGCGACAGGGAACGACTATGGCTACACCTTC. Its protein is CASRLATGNDYGYTF.